Listed below are T cell receptor beta chains from one sample, sequenced in a study of shared clonotypes between healthy human individuals. Sequencing used immunoSEQ multiplex PCR; TCRdb keeps in-frame clones, though not all of them. The sample lists about 1,800,000 clones, over 85% occurring once. Sequenced sample: naive CD8+ T cells sorted from blood. Receptors were obtained from a man between 18 and 35 years old in good health. CDR3s include the opening cysteine and the closing phenylalanine or tryptophan. D genes are given only for firm matches. Expanded clones are given a class, and other clones once, few, many or no size at all.

NA TRBJ1-5 TRBV15 NA CATSGLNNQPQHF TGTGCCACCAGCGGCCTTAACAATCAGCCCCAGCATTTT
NA TRBJ1-2 TRBV29-1 NA CSVWVGYGYTF TGCAGCGTTTGGGTAGGGTATGGCTACACCTTC
NA TRBJ1-6 TRBV13 NA CASSGQLRNSPLHF TGTGCCAGCAGCGGACAGTTGCGTAATTCACCCCTCCACTTT
NA TRBJ2-7 TRBV7-6 NA CASSLDWSYEQYF TGTGCCAGCAGCCTGGACTGGTCCTACGAGCAGTACTTC
NA TRBJ2-7 TRBV15 NA CATSDKGIYEQYF TGTGCCACCAGCGATAAAGGGATCTACGAGCAGTACTTC
NA TRBJ2-1 TRBV11-3 TRBD2 CASSLGLANEQFF TGTGCCAGCAGCTTAGGACTAGCCAATGAGCAGTTCTTC
once TRBJ2-1 TRBV5-1 NA CASSWTATSYNEQFF TGCGCCAGCAGCTGGACTGCTACCTCCTACAATGAGCAGTTCTTC
NA TRBJ2-7 TRBV10-3 NA CAISESVSGNYEQYF TGTGCCATCAGTGAGTCTGTTAGCGGAAACTACGAGCAGTACTTC
NA TRBJ2-7 TRBV4-1 TRBD2 CASSQGELASGLSYEQYF TGCGCCAGCAGCCAAGGGGAGTTGGCTAGCGGCCTATCCTACGAGCAGTACTTC
NA TRBJ2-7 TRBV28 TRBD1 CASSTPPGQGLGEQYF TGTGCCAGCAGTACCCCCCCAGGACAGGGGTTGGGGGAGCAGTACTTC
NA TRBJ2-7 TRBV4-3 TRBD2 CASSPRLAGLPYTDYEQYF TGCGCCAGCAGCCCCCGACTAGCGGGACTCCCCTACACGGACTACGAGCAGTACTTC
NA TRBJ2-7 TRBV4-1 TRBD2 CASSQEEMGIAGAYEQYF TGCGCCAGCAGCCAAGAGGAAATGGGGATAGCGGGGGCCTACGAGCAGTACTTC
NA TRBJ2-7 TRBV6-5 NA CASSYGPDPYEQYF TGTGCCAGCAGTTATGGTCCAGACCCCTACGAGCAGTACTTC
NA TRBJ2-5 TRBV30 TRBD2 CAYKSPGTSGTHQETQYF TGTGCCTACAAAAGTCCCGGGACTAGCGGGACTCACCAGGAGACCCAGTACTTC
NA TRBJ2-3 TRBV6-1 NA CASSGVPGEGLDTQYF TGTGCCAGCAGTGGCGTCCCGGGAGAGGGCTTAGATACGCAGTATTTT
NA TRBJ1-2 TRBV5-6 NA CATRGGNGYTF TGTGCCACCCGCGGGGGAAATGGCTACACCTTC
NA TRBJ1-2 TRBV4-1 NA CASSHQATNYGYTF TGCGCCAGCAGCCACCAAGCTACTAACTATGGCTACACCTTC
NA TRBJ1-1 TRBV6-6 NA CASSYFHADEAFF TGTGCCAGCAGTTACTTTCATGCGGATGAAGCTTTCTTT
NA TRBJ2-7 TRBV2 TRBD1 CATEDRGPWGQYF TGTGCCACCGAGGACAGGGGACCCTGGGGGCAGTACTTC
NA TRBJ2-7 TRBV19 NA CASSSEATSYYEQYF TGTGCCAGTAGTTCGGAGGCAACATCATACTACGAGCAGTACTTC
NA TRBJ2-1 TRBV6-5 NA CASSYSGQGLEQFF TGTGCCAGCAGTTACTCAGGGCAGGGGCTTGAGCAGTTCTTC
NA TRBJ2-7 TRBV9 TRBD2 CASSAVAGDYEQYF TGTGCCAGCAGCGCGGTAGCGGGAGACTACGAGCAGTACTTC
NA TRBJ1-5 TRBV28 NA CASSWTHLSNQPQHF TGTGCCAGCAGTTGGACCCACCTTAGCAATCAGCCCCAGCATTTT
NA TRBJ2-7 TRBV4-1 TRBD2 CASSSGGSEQYF TGCGCCAGCAGCTCGGGGGGAAGCGAGCAGTACTTC
NA TRBJ2-6 TRBV7-9 TRBD1 CASSNSEGQGTSGANVLTF TGTGCCAGCAGCAATAGCGAGGGACAGGGGACCTCTGGGGCCAACGTCCTGACTTTC
NA TRBJ2-7 TRBV28 NA CASSPGGFEQYF TGTGCCAGCAGCCCTGGGGGGTTCGAGCAGTACTTC
once TRBJ2-5 TRBV29-1 TRBD1 CSVTHDGTELEETQYF TGCAGCGTCACGCACGACGGGACAGAATTAGAAGAGACCCAGTACTTC
NA TRBJ1-2 TRBV29-1 NA CSVGPGGGSYGYTF NA
NA TRBJ1-1 TRBV6-5 NA CASSYSQGLEAFF TGTGCCAGCAGTTACAGTCAGGGCCTAGAAGCTTTCTTT
NA TRBJ1-5 TRBV30 TRBD1 CAWSPGGSSNQPQHF TGTGCCTGGAGTCCAGGGGGGTCGAGCAATCAGCCCCAGCATTTT
NA TRBJ2-7 TRBV7-9 TRBD1 CASSPLGQGFFEQYF TGTGCCAGCAGCCCCCTTGGACAGGGATTCTTCGAGCAGTACTTC
NA TRBJ2-3 TRBV7-9 NA CASSVDGQNTDTQYF TGTGCCAGCAGCGTCGACGGACAGAACACAGATACGCAGTATTTT
once TRBJ2-1 TRBV4-1 TRBD2 CASSQDWGGGAYNEQFF TGCGCCAGCAGCCAAGATTGGGGCGGGGGTGCCTACAATGAGCAGTTCTTC
once TRBJ2-7 TRBV2 TRBD2 CASRMTSEAPYEQYF TGTGCCAGCAGGATGACTAGCGAAGCCCCCTACGAGCAGTACTTC
NA TRBJ1-2 TRBV21-1 NA CASSRSTGDGYTF TGTGCCAGCAGCAGGAGTACAGGGGATGGCTACACCTTC
NA TRBJ1-6 TRBV6-4 NA CASSDHRAVPLHF TGTGCCAGCAGTGATCACAGGGCTGTACCCCTCCACTTT
NA TRBJ2-2 TRBV13 NA CATALRAGELFF TGTGCCACTGCATTGAGAGCCGGGGAGCTGTTTTTT
NA TRBJ2-3 TRBV5-6 TRBD1 CASSAGTGITDTQYF TGTGCCAGCAGCGCGGGGACAGGGATTACAGATACGCAGTATTTT
NA TRBJ2-1 TRBV4-1 TRBD2 CASSQIWTSGINEQFF TGCGCCAGCAGCCAAATATGGACTAGCGGGATAAATGAGCAGTTCTTC
NA TRBJ2-5 TRBV4-3 TRBD2 CASSQDLPSVLAGGGETQYF TGCGCCAGCAGCCAAGATCTCCCGTCCGTTCTAGCGGGAGGCGGAGAGACCCAGTACTTC
NA TRBJ1-2 TRBV4-2 NA CASSQGANYGYTF TGTGCCAGCAGCCAGGGGGCTAACTATGGCTACACCTTC